A selection of T cell receptor beta chains follows, all from one sample in a study of post-analysis software for immune sequencing data. TCRdb independently ran MiXCR on the PCR reads; one entry per CDR3 protein. The sample carries some 450,000 distinct CDR3 sequences, over 35% recorded once. The sequencing input was blood. Source of these receptors: a girl aged 10-17 years with multiple sclerosis. Each CDR3 is given with its conserved first and last residue. Each record gives: J gene, V gene, D gene, clone size, CDR3 DNA, CDR3 protein. D genes are given only for firm matches. Clone size is stated in some rows and not others, as once, few, many or a class when expanded.

J gene: TRBJ1-2
V gene: TRBV11-2
D gene: NA
clone size: NA
CDR3 DNA: TGTGCCAGCAGCTTCACAGGGTATGGCTACACTTTC
CDR3 protein: CASSFTGYGYTF

J gene: TRBJ1-2
V gene: TRBV7-2
D gene: NA
clone size: NA
CDR3 DNA: TGTGCCAGCAGCTTAGTTGCAGCCCTTTATGGCTACACCTTC
CDR3 protein: CASSLVAALYGYTF

J gene: TRBJ2-3
V gene: TRBV15
D gene: NA
clone size: many
CDR3 DNA: TGTGCCACCAGCAGAGGGTCCAGGGACACAGATACGCAGTATTTT
CDR3 protein: CATSRGSRDTDTQYF

J gene: TRBJ2-7
V gene: TRBV7-2
D gene: NA
clone size: NA
CDR3 DNA: TGTGCCAGCAGCTTAGTGTCCCGAGAGCAGTACTTC
CDR3 protein: CASSLVSREQYF

J gene: TRBJ1-1
V gene: TRBV7-6
D gene: NA
clone size: NA
CDR3 DNA: TGTGCCAGCAGCTTAGAGCCGCTCACTGAAGCTTTCTTT
CDR3 protein: CASSLEPLTEAFF

J gene: TRBJ1-4
V gene: TRBV2
D gene: NA
clone size: NA
CDR3 DNA: TGTGCCAGCAGCCCGACGGTAACTAATGAAAAACTGTTTTTT
CDR3 protein: CASSPTVTNEKLFF

J gene: TRBJ1-1
V gene: TRBV20-1
D gene: NA
clone size: NA
CDR3 DNA: TGCAGTGCCATATACCCCCGGACAGCGGCCACTGAAGCTTTCTTT
CDR3 protein: CSAIYPRTAATEAFF

J gene: TRBJ2-4
V gene: TRBV7-2
D gene: TRBD2
clone size: few
CDR3 DNA: TGTGCCAGCAGCTTAATGGCGGGAGTGGGGGAGCAGTACTTC
CDR3 protein: CASSLMAGVGEQYF

J gene: TRBJ2-1
V gene: TRBV7-3
D gene: TRBD2
clone size: few
CDR3 DNA: TGTGCCAGCAGCTTAACGTCGGGAGGCAGGAGGGTCGATGAGCAGTTCTTC
CDR3 protein: CASSLTSGGRRVDEQFF

J gene: TRBJ1-1
V gene: TRBV30
D gene: NA
clone size: few
CDR3 DNA: TGTGCCTGGGCCGTAGGGGCGGGGAACACTGAAGCTTTCTTT
CDR3 protein: CAWAVGAGNTEAFF

J gene: TRBJ2-2
V gene: TRBV20-1
D gene: TRBD2
clone size: NA
CDR3 DNA: TGCAGTGCCACGGGACTAACGGTCACCGGGGAGCTGTTTTTT
CDR3 protein: CSATGLTVTGELFF

J gene: TRBJ2-1
V gene: TRBV20-1
D gene: NA
clone size: NA
CDR3 DNA: TGCAGTGCTAGCCTGAGCGAGTCGCTGTTCTTC
CDR3 protein: CSASLSESLFF

J gene: TRBJ2-1
V gene: TRBV12-3/TRBV12-4
D gene: TRBD2
clone size: NA
CDR3 DNA: TGTGCCAGCAGCATGAGCGGGAGCTCCTACAATGAGCAGTTCTTC
CDR3 protein: CASSMSGSSYNEQFF

J gene: TRBJ2-3
V gene: TRBV7-6
D gene: NA
clone size: NA
CDR3 DNA: TGTGCCAGCAGCTTACTAGCAGATACGCAGTATTTT
CDR3 protein: CASSLLADTQYF

J gene: TRBJ2-1
V gene: TRBV5-6
D gene: NA
clone size: once
CDR3 DNA: TGTGCCAGCAGCTTTCCCGGGATCCCCTACAATGAGCAGTTCTTC
CDR3 protein: CASSFPGIPYNEQFF

J gene: TRBJ1-6
V gene: TRBV7-8
D gene: NA
clone size: NA
CDR3 DNA: TGTGCCAGCAGCTTAGTCGCCAGTGGCTCTTCCTCACCCCTCCACTTT
CDR3 protein: CASSLVASGSSSPLHF

J gene: TRBJ2-5
V gene: TRBV6-5
D gene: NA
clone size: many
CDR3 DNA: TGTGCCAGCAGAAAAGAGACCCAGTACTTC
CDR3 protein: CASRKETQYF

J gene: TRBJ2-1
V gene: TRBV7-9
D gene: NA
clone size: few
CDR3 DNA: TGTGCCAGCAGCCCCAGAGGTATGCGGGGTGGAAGCTCCTACAATGAGCAGTTCTTC
CDR3 protein: CASSPRGMRGGSSYNEQFF

J gene: TRBJ2-1
V gene: TRBV6-2/TRBV6-3
D gene: NA
clone size: few
CDR3 DNA: TGTGCCAGCACTGGGGGACTGACAAGGCATGAGCAGTTCTTC
CDR3 protein: CASTGGLTRHEQFF

J gene: TRBJ1-2
V gene: TRBV4-1
D gene: NA
clone size: NA
CDR3 DNA: TGCGCCAGCAGCCAAGGACGGCGCTATGGCTACACCTTC
CDR3 protein: CASSQGRRYGYTF

J gene: TRBJ2-7
V gene: TRBV27
D gene: NA
clone size: NA
CDR3 DNA: TGTGCCAGCAGTCCCCAGGGAAGAGGGACATCCGAGCAGTACTTC
CDR3 protein: CASSPQGRGTSEQYF

J gene: TRBJ2-1
V gene: TRBV7-2
D gene: TRBD1
clone size: few
CDR3 DNA: TGTGCCAGCAGGCCCCCGGGACAGGTTTACAATGAGCAGTTCTTC
CDR3 protein: CASRPPGQVYNEQFF

J gene: TRBJ1-2
V gene: TRBV4-3
D gene: NA
clone size: NA
CDR3 DNA: TGCGCCAGCAGCCAAGGCGCAGAAGGGAGCTATGACTACACCTTC
CDR3 protein: CASSQGAEGSYDYTF

J gene: TRBJ1-2
V gene: TRBV12-3/TRBV12-4
D gene: NA
clone size: NA
CDR3 DNA: TGTGCCAGCAGTTTGGCCGCCGGACGGTACTATGGCTACACCTTC
CDR3 protein: CASSLAAGRYYGYTF

J gene: TRBJ2-2
V gene: TRBV29-1
D gene: NA
clone size: NA
CDR3 DNA: TGCAGCGCCGGGACAAGGACGAACACCGGGGAGCTGTTTTTT
CDR3 protein: CSAGTRTNTGELFF

J gene: TRBJ2-1
V gene: TRBV27
D gene: NA
clone size: NA
CDR3 DNA: TGTGCCAGCAGTTTGGACAGTTTCTCCTACAATGAGCAGTTCTTC
CDR3 protein: CASSLDSFSYNEQFF

J gene: TRBJ2-5
V gene: TRBV5-1
D gene: TRBD1
clone size: NA
CDR3 DNA: TGCGCCAGCAGCGAGGACAGGGGGGAAGAGACCCAGTACTTC
CDR3 protein: CASSEDRGEETQYF

J gene: TRBJ2-3
V gene: TRBV20-1
D gene: NA
clone size: few
CDR3 DNA: TGCAGTCCTTCTTTGGCGGGGACAGATACGCAGTATTTT
CDR3 protein: CSPSLAGTDTQYF

J gene: TRBJ2-2
V gene: TRBV12-3/TRBV12-4
D gene: NA
clone size: NA
CDR3 DNA: TGTGCCAGCAGTCCCCGAGGGGGGTCCGGGGAGCTGTTTTTT
CDR3 protein: CASSPRGGSGELFF

J gene: TRBJ2-5
V gene: TRBV20-1
D gene: TRBD2
clone size: NA
CDR3 DNA: TGCAGTCCGAGGGGTAGCGGGAGGACGGCCCAGTACTTC
CDR3 protein: CSPRGSGRTAQYF

J gene: TRBJ2-7
V gene: TRBV6-5
D gene: NA
clone size: NA
CDR3 DNA: TGTGCCAGCAGTTACTCCCAAAGGTACGAGCAGTACTTC
CDR3 protein: CASSYSQRYEQYF

J gene: TRBJ2-1
V gene: TRBV29-1
D gene: NA
clone size: few
CDR3 DNA: TGCAGCGTTCATGAGGGTCAGGGTTTGTTCTTC
CDR3 protein: CSVHEGQGLFF